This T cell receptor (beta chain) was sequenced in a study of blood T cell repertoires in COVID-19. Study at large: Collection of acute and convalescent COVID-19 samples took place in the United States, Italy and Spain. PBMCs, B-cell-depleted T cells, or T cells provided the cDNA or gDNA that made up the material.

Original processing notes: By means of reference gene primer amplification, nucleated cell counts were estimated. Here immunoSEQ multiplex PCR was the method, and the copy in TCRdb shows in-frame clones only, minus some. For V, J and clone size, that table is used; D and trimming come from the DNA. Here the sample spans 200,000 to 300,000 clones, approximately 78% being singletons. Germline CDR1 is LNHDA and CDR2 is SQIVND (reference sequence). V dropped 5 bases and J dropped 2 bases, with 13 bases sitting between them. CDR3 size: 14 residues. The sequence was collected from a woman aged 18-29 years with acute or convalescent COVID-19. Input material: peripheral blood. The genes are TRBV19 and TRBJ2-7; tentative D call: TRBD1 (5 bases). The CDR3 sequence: CASSVTQGPYEQYF. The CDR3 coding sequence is TGTGCCAGTAGTGTCACCCAGGGTCCCTACGAGCAGTACTTC. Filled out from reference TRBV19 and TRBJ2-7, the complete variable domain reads DGGITQSPKYLFRKEGQNVTLSCEQNLNHDAMYWYRQDPGQGLRLIYYSQIVNDFQKGDIAEGYSVSREKKESFPLTVTSAQKNPTAFYLCASSVTQGPYEQYFGPGTRLTVT.